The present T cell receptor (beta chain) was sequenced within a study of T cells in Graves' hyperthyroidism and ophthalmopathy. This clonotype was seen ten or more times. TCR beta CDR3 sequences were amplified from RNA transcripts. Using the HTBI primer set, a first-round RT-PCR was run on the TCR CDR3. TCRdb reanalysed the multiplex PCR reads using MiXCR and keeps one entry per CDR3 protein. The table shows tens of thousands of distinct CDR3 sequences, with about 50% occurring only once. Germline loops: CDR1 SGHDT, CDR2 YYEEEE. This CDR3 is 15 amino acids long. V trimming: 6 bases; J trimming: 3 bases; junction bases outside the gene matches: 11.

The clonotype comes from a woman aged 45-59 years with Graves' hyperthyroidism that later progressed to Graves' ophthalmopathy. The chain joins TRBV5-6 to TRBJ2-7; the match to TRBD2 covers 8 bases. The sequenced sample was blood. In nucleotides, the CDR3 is TGTGCCAGCACGCGGGGCGGGAGGAGTAGCTACGAGCAGTACTTC. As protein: CASTRGGRSSYEQYF.